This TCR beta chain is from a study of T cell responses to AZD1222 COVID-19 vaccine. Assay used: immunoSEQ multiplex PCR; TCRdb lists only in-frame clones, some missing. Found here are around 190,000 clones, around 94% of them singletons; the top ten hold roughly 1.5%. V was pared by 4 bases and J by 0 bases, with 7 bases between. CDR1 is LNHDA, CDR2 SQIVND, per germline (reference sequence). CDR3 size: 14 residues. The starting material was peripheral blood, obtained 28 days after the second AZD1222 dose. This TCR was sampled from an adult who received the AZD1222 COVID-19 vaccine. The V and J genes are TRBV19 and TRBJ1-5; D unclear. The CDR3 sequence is CASSNPYSNQPQHF. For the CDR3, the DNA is TGTGCCAGTAGTAACCCTTATAGCAATCAGCCCCAGCATTTT.